This entry is about one TCR beta chain. This entry comes from a study of control samples from healthy donors and cancer patients. Trimming pared 1 base from V and 3 bases from J, leaving 10 bases between. Germline V gives CDR1 SGHTA, CDR2 FQGTGA. The CDR3 is made up of 15 amino acids. Some clones are missing from TCRdb's copy, which holds only in-frame ones; the method was immunoSEQ multiplex PCR. The table has some 120,000 clones, around 91% seen once. Sequenced sample: PBMCs. The chain joins TRBV7-3 to TRBJ2-1; maybe TRBD1 (6 bases). The sequence was collected from a woman aged 50 to 60 with colorectal cancer. CDR3 amino acids: CASSLSGGNYNEQFF. DNA of the CDR3: TGTGCCAGCAGCTTAAGTGGGGGCAACTACAATGAGCAGTTCTTC.